A single sample gave rise to the 27 T cell receptor beta chains below, sequenced in a study of blood T cells in healthy people across ages. A sample-barcoded 5' primer and a J-beta primer mix were used in a second PCR of roughly 6 to 11 cycles. One entry per CDR3 protein results from TCRdb running MiXCR on the 5' RACE reads. The data hold some 1.4 million distinct CDR3 sequences, with roughly 40% observed a single time. Sequenced input: blood. The source is a woman aged 18-35 years in good health.

This clonotype has more than one count but fewer than ten. V gene TRBV7-2 combines with J gene TRBJ2-3; no clear D gene. CDR3 length equals 13 residues. CDR1 and CDR2 (germline): SGHTA, FQGNSA. V lost 5 bases and J 4 bases, leaving 10 bases between the germline ends. The CDR3 DNA reads TGTGCCAGCAGCACGACTGCCTCAGATACGCAGTATTTT. Protein: CASSTTASDTQYF. The variable domain in full, with the rest retrieved from reference TRBV7-2 and TRBJ2-3, is GAGVSQSPSNKVTEKGKDVELRCDPISGHTALYWYRQSLGQGLEFLIYFQGNSAPDKSGLPSDRFSAERTGGSVSTLTIQRTQQEDSAVYLCASSTTASDTQYFGPGTRLTVL.

This chain joins TRBV12-3 or TRBV12-4 and TRBJ1-2; D gene unclear. The CDR3 length is 11 residues. Trimming cost V 7 bases and J 8 bases, with 11 bases left between them. The CDR3 sequence: CASTTGWGYTF. The CDR3 DNA sequence: TGTGCCAGCACCACCGGATGGGGCTACACCTTC.

Turning to this clonotype: Germline and junction disagree at one end, which may indicate a read error. The chain has TRBV7-2 and TRBJ2-1; 13 bases are shared with TRBD2. Germline V gene sequence: CDR1 SGHTA, CDR2 FQGNSA. The CDR3 totals 16 residues. CDR3 sequence (DNA): TGTGCCAGCAGCCCGCCGGGACTAGCGGGACTAAGTGAGCAGTTATTC. Protein sequence: CASSPPGLAGLSEQLF. Full variable domain (rest looked up from reference TRBV7-2 and TRBJ2-1): GAGVSQSPSNKVTEKGKDVELRCDPISGHTALYWYRQSLGQGLEFLIYFQGNSAPDKSGLPSDRFSAERTGGSVSTLTIQRTQQEDSAVYLCASSPPGLAGLSEQLFGPGTRLTVL.

The V gene is TRBV4-2, the J gene TRBJ2-5; TRBD2 agrees at 8 bases. The CDR3 is made up of 16 amino acids. Per the germline V gene, CDR1 is LGHNA and CDR2 is YNFKEQ. Germline trimming cut 0 bases from V and 3 bases from J; bases unmatched to any gene: 6. For the CDR3, the DNA is TGTGCCAGCAGCCAAGATGGGCCGGGGGGGGAAGAGACCCAGTACTTC. This gives the protein CASSQDGPGGEETQYF.

The chain's CDR3 is CASSAGGSVTTLHF. CDR3 coding DNA: TGTGCCAGCAGCGCCGGGGGCAGCGTCACGACCCTCCACTTT. This chain connects TRBV9 to TRBJ1-6; perhaps TRBD1 as D (6 bases). Germline V lookup: CDR1 SGDLS, CDR2 YYNGEE. The CDR3 has 14 residues. Trimming pared 3 bases from V and 14 bases from J, leaving 18 bases between.

J is TRBJ2-6 and V is TRBV4-1; no definite D call. In germline, CDR1 is MGHRA, CDR2 YSYEKL. CDR3 length: 15 amino acids. V was trimmed by 8 bases and J by 0 bases, leaving 11 bases between them. DNA for the CDR3: TGCGCCAGCGCCAGGATGAACTCTGGGGCCAACGTCCTGACTTTC. Its protein is CASARMNSGANVLTF.

This chain links TRBV18 with TRBJ2-2; TRBD1 aligns across 9 bases. Germline loops: CDR1 KGHSH, CDR2 LQKENI. V lost 2 bases and J lost 3; bases outside the gene matches: 4. The CDR3 has 16 amino acids. Here the CDR3 reads CASSPIGQGYTGELFF. The CDR3 DNA reads TGTGCCAGCTCACCAATAGGACAGGGGTACACCGGGGAGCTGTTTTTT.

This chain uses TRBV12-3 or TRBV12-4 with TRBJ1-2; 8 bases are shared with TRBD1. CDR3 length: 15 amino acids. The junction had 4 bases not matched to a gene; V was cut back by 1 base and J by 3 bases. In DNA, the CDR3 is TGTGCCAGCAGTTTAGTGGGGGGACAGGACTATGGCTACACCTTC. As protein: CASSLVGGQDYGYTF.

This clonotype has more than one count but fewer than ten. The chain has TRBV29-1 and TRBJ2-1; no clear D. CDR1 is SQVTM and CDR2 is ANQGSEA in the germline V gene. The CDR3 has 13 amino acids. The V end was cut by 8 bases, the J end by 10 bases, with 21 bases between. The CDR3 sequence: CSSYRAREQEQFF. CDR3 sequence (DNA): TGCAGCTCGTACCGGGCAAGAGAACAGGAGCAGTTCTTC.

The rearrangement links TRBV7-2 to TRBJ1-6, with D hard to call. This CDR3 is built from 14 residues. V lost 6 bases and J lost 10, with 16 bases in between. Germline CDR1 reads SGHTA; CDR2 reads FQGNSA. CDR3 amino acids: CASSHGVLFSPLHF. Here the CDR3 DNA reads TGTGCCAGCAGTCACGGGGTGTTGTTCTCACCCCTCCACTTT.

The chain recombines TRBV12-3 or TRBV12-4 with TRBJ2-1; 13 bases are a match to TRBD2. The CDR3 length is 16 residues. V gave up 6 bases and J gave up 2 bases; unmatched junction bases: 4. The CDR3 region has the DNA TGTGCCAGCAGACAAACTAGCGGGGGGGCCTACAATGAGCAGTTCTTC. This codes for CASRQTSGGAYNEQFF.

This clonotype was found a few times. The CDR3 reads CASRSGQINEKLFF. The CDR3 bases are TGTGCCAGCAGAAGCGGGCAGATTAATGAAAAACTGTTTTTT. This rearrangement joins TRBV6-5 to TRBJ1-4; D is unclear. This CDR3 spans 14 amino acids. Trimming left V 6 bases short and J 4 bases short, with 12 bases between. Germline V gives CDR1 MNHEY, CDR2 SVGAGI.

The genes are TRBV30 and TRBJ1-2; D perhaps matches TRBD1 (5 bases). The CDR3 totals 13 residues. With 2 bases removed from V and 8 bases from J, the gap between germline ends came to 15 bases. Germline V lookup: CDR1 GTSNPN, CDR2 SVGIG (reference sequence). The CDR3, as DNA: TGTGCCTGGAGTCCCGCCGGGACTCGAGGCTACACCTTC. Its protein is CAWSPAGTRGYTF.

The chain links TRBV27 to TRBJ1-1, with 9 bases matching TRBD1. The V and J ends lost 5 bases and 1 base, in that order; junction bases with no gene match: 5. The germline V gene has CDR1 MNHEY and CDR2 SMNVEV (reference sequence). This CDR3 spans 15 amino acids. CDR3 nucleotides: TGTGCCAGCAGTCCAGACAGGGGGGCGAACACTGAAGCTTTCTTT. It specifies CASSPDRGANTEAFF.

The chain uses TRBV6-2 or TRBV6-3 and TRBJ2-3, with TRBD2 matching over 9 bases. V gave up 5 bases and J gave up 7 bases; unmatched junction bases: 13. CDR1 is MNHEY and CDR2 is SVGEGT in the germline V gene. This CDR3 region has 16 residues. The CDR3 reads CASSRPIAGATHTQYF. CDR3 coding DNA: TGTGCCAGCAGTCGACCAATAGCGGGGGCCACCCATACGCAGTATTTT.

V is TRBV7-6 and J is TRBJ2-5; D not certain. Germline loops: CDR1 SGHVS, CDR2 FNYEAQ. V was cut by 0 bases and J by 1 base, with 12 bases left in between. There are 16 residues in the CDR3. CDR3 nucleotide sequence: TGTGCCAGCAGCTTAGCGCTAGGGCCCACCCAAGAGACCCAGTACTTC. Its translation is CASSLALGPTQETQYF.

V usage is TRBV30 and J usage is TRBJ2-7; D may correspond to TRBD1 or TRBD2 (5 bases each). CDR1 is GTSNPN and CDR2 is SVGIG in the germline V gene (reference sequence). This CDR3 has 14 amino acids. Trimming left V 4 bases short and J 3 bases short, with 16 bases between. The DNA for the CDR3 is TGTGCCTGGACCCCCGCGGGCAGGGTCTACGAGCAGTACTTC. It yields the protein CAWTPAGRVYEQYF.

This clonotype was seen a few times. The V call is TRBV28, the J call TRBJ2-7, with 8 bases identical to TRBD1. The CDR3 covers 13 residues. CDR1 is MDHEN, CDR2 SYDVKM, per germline. Losses at the gene ends were 7 bases for V and 2 bases for J; bases not matched to a gene: 4. CDR3 coding DNA: TGTGCCAGCATGGACAGGGTAACCTACGAGCAGTACTTC. It translates to CASMDRVTYEQYF.

The chain recombines TRBV29-1 with TRBJ1-5; D is unclear. Trimming removed 4 bases from V and 4 bases from J, with 14 bases in between. The CDR3 is made up of 14 amino acids. Germline CDR1 SQVTM, CDR2 ANQGSEA. The chain's CDR3 is CSVVTGTNNQPQHF. The CDR3 nucleotides read TGCAGCGTTGTAACGGGAACTAATAATCAGCCCCAGCATTTT.

This clonotype has just a few counts. The V call is TRBV6-6, the J call TRBJ2-5; 7 bases fit TRBD1. V lost 0 bases, J lost 2 bases, and 3 bases stayed unmatched. Germline V gene sequence: CDR1 MNHNY, CDR2 SVGAGI (reference sequence). This CDR3 region has 15 residues. For the CDR3, the DNA is TGTGCCAGCAGTTACTCAACGGGACAGCAAGAGACCCAGTACTTC. Translated, it gives CASSYSTGQQETQYF.

The rearrangement joins TRBV7-2 to TRBJ2-5; 8 bases match TRBD2. The CDR3 runs to 15 residues. Unmatched junction bases numbered 5, after V lost 0 bases and J lost 5 bases. Per germline, CDR1 SGHTA and CDR2 FQGNSA. Here the CDR3 reads CASSLAWREVETQYF. CDR3 nucleotide sequence: TGTGCCAGCAGCTTAGCTTGGCGGGAGGTGGAGACCCAGTACTTC. The whole variable domain, remainder taken from reference TRBV7-2 and TRBJ2-5, is GAGVSQSPSNKVTEKGKDVELRCDPISGHTALYWYRQSLGQGLEFLIYFQGNSAPDKSGLPSDRFSAERTGGSVSTLTIQRTQQEDSAVYLCASSLAWREVETQYFGPGTRLLVL.

The chain is built from TRBV28 and TRBJ2-3, with 7 positions matching TRBD1. Germline V gene sequence: CDR1 MDHEN, CDR2 SYDVKM. With 2 bases clipped from V and 0 bases from J, the junction kept 14 bases outside the gene matches. The CDR3 spans 19 residues. The CDR3 DNA follows: TGTGCCAGCAGTTTAAGTCTTTTTGGCAGGGGGAGTAGCACAGATACGCAGTATTTT. Its protein product is CASSLSLFGRGSSTDTQYF.

This clonotype was observed a handful of times. This sequence joins TRBV3-1 and TRBJ2-5; no reliable D call. Trimming stripped 1 base from V and 1 base from J, with 10 bases between. Germline CDR1 is LGHDT and CDR2 is YNNKEL (reference sequence). CDR3 size: 15 residues. The CDR3 DNA sequence: TGTGCCAGCAGCCAAGTCGGCCACAGCCAAGAGACCCAGTACTTC. Amino acid sequence: CASSQVGHSQETQYF.

This clonotype turned up a few times. The chain combines TRBV3-1 with TRBJ2-7, with D possibly being TRBD1 or TRBD2 (5 bases each). V dropped 0 bases and J dropped 0 bases, with 12 bases sitting between them. CDR1 is LGHDT, CDR2 YNNKEL, per germline (reference sequence). CDR3 length equals 16 residues. CDR3: CASSQEGLLASYEQYF. CDR3 DNA sequence: TGTGCCAGCAGCCAAGAGGGGCTCCTAGCCTCCTACGAGCAGTACTTC.

This clonotype was seen a few times. V gene TRBV5-1 combines with J gene TRBJ2-7; 8 bases align to TRBD1. V lost 4 bases and J lost 5; bases outside the gene matches: 11. Germline-derived CDR1 and CDR2 are SGHRS and YFSETQ. This CDR3 is built from 15 residues. The CDR3 loop reads CASSPDGQGRHEQYF. In nucleotides, the CDR3 is TGCGCCAGCAGCCCGGACGGACAGGGTCGACACGAGCAGTACTTC.

This clonotype was detected only a few times. The rearrangement links TRBV12-3 or TRBV12-4 to TRBJ2-2; tentatively, D is TRBD2 (6 bases). This CDR3 contains 16 residues. Trimming took off 3 bases at V and 2 bases at J, with 13 bases between the two ends. The CDR3 region has the DNA TGTGCCAGCAGTTTCGGGCGGGGTTCAAACACCGGGGAGCTGTTTTTT. This gives the protein CASSFGRGSNTGELFF.

CDR3 coding DNA: TGTGCCAGCAGCTTAGTGGGACTAGCGGGAGGGAAGTACCAAGAGACCCAGTACTTC. Protein sequence: CASSLVGLAGGKYQETQYF. The J gene is TRBJ2-5, the V gene TRBV7-2; 16 nucleotides align to TRBD2. CDR3 length: 19 residues. The J segment lost 0 bases and the V segment lost 1 base, leaving 5 bases of the junction unmatched. Germline V gives CDR1 SGHTA, CDR2 FQGNSA.